These 22 T cell receptor beta chains were all obtained from the same sample, sequenced in a study of regulatory T cells in long-lasting Graves disease. The sample's time point: persistent/refractory GD, antithyroid drugs over 5 years with positive TRAb. The TCR library used RNA extracted from PBMCs. Construction of the TCR beta libraries employed iRepertoire HTBI primers in conjunction with Arm-PCR of CDR3 regions. One entry per CDR3 protein results from TCRdb running MiXCR on the multiplex PCR reads. The sample gives roughly 700,000 distinct CDR3 sequences, around 30% of which show up once; about 40% is in the top ten. The sample consisted of peripheral blood mononuclear cells (PBMCs), taken when the disease was refractory, from a patient treated with antithyroid drugs. These receptors all come from a female donor with Graves disease.

This clonotype was counted ten times or more. CDR3 nucleotides: TGTGCCAGCAGCTTAGCGCGCAGCGGGAGGGCCGTGGAGACCCAGTACTTC. This gives the protein CASSLARSGRAVETQYF. The chain has TRBV7-2 and TRBJ2-5, with 10 bases identical to TRBD2. The CDR3 is 17 amino acids. Germline V gene lookup returns CDR1 SGHTA and CDR2 FQGNSA. J lost 5 bases, V lost 0 bases, and 9 bases had no gene match.

As to this clonotype: A single base separates this from a much larger clone, so it may be a read error. This chain joins TRBV28 and TRBJ1-1, with TRBD1 as a possible D gene (6 bases). The CDR3 sequence is 15 residues long. Germline loops: CDR1 MDHEN, CDR2 SYDVKM. Trimming took 8 bases from V and 1 from J, leaving 17 bases between them. DNA of the CDR3: TGTGCCAGCGGTGTACAGGGTCCGGGGAACACTGAAGCTTTCTTT. Protein: CASGVQGPGNTEAFF.

A note on this clonotype: A much more abundant neighbour one base away suggests this may be a read error. As the CDR3 is not closed by the conserved phenylalanine or tryptophan, this likely results from a read error. This chain connects TRBV2 to TRBJ2-2; 7 bases align to TRBD2. CDR1 is SNHLY and CDR2 is FYNNEI in the germline V gene. The V segment lost 4 bases and the J segment 5 bases; nucleotides outside the gene matches: 4. CDR3 length equals 14 residues. CDR3 loop: CASSVWGGTGELFL. The CDR3, as DNA: TGTGCCAGCAGTGTTTGGGGGGGGACCGGGGAGCTGTTTCTT.

This clonotype was seen many times. The rearrangement joins TRBV12-3 or TRBV12-4 to TRBJ2-7, with D perhaps TRBD1 (5 bases). V gave up 3 bases and J gave up 4 bases, with 10 bases separating them. CDR3 length equals 13 residues. The CDR3: CASSFDRNYEQYF. The CDR3 DNA is TGTGCCAGCAGTTTCGACAGAAATTACGAGCAGTACTTC.

This clonotype has ten or more counts. This chain joins TRBV28 and TRBJ1-6; perhaps TRBD1 as D (5 bases). The CDR3 is 14 amino acids. Germline V gene sequence: CDR1 MDHEN, CDR2 SYDVKM. V lost 6 bases and J lost 7, with 13 bases in between. CDR3 DNA sequence: TGTGCCAGCAGGAAGGCCAAGGGGAATTCACCCCTCCACTTT. It specifies CASRKAKGNSPLHF.

The chain links TRBV29-1 to TRBJ1-2, with 9 bases aligning to TRBD1. This CDR3 is built from 13 residues. V was clipped by 7 bases and J by 6 bases; unmatched bases: 9. CDR1 and CDR2 (germline): SQVTM, ANQGSEA. The CDR3 region has the DNA TGCAGCGCCCCGGACAGGGGTGTCCATGGCTACACCTTC. This encodes CSAPDRGVHGYTF.

J is TRBJ2-2 and V is TRBV2; D unclear. Between the trimmed V and J ends, which lost 8 bases and 2 bases, there was a span of 3 bases. Germline-derived CDR1 and CDR2 are SNHLY and FYNNEI. The CDR3 has 11 residues. The CDR3 loop is CASENTGELFF. CDR3 in DNA: TGTGCCAGCGAAAACACCGGGGAGCTGTTTTTT.

The chain couples TRBV19 to TRBJ2-7, with 7 bases fitting TRBD2. This CDR3 is built from 14 residues. Germline V gene data show CDR1 as LNHDA and CDR2 as SQIVND (reference sequence). V lost 3 bases and J lost 2; bases outside the gene matches: 4. The CDR3 DNA is TGTGCCAGTAGTATTGGTCTAGCGGCCTACGAGCAGTACTTC. This encodes CASSIGLAAYEQYF. The full variable domain, in which reference TRBV19 and TRBJ2-7 provide the parts outside the CDR3, is DGGITQSPKYLFRKEGQNVTLSCEQNLNHDAMYWYRQDPGQGLRLIYYSQIVNDFQKGDIAEGYSVSREKKESFPLTVTSAQKNPTAFYLCASSIGLAAYEQYFGPGTRLTVT.

The CDR3 protein is CASSLDIALPGGGYTF. CDR3 nucleotide sequence: TGTGCCAGCAGCTTAGACATAGCCCTCCCAGGGGGGGGCTACACCTTC. V gene TRBV11-2 combines with J gene TRBJ1-2, with 7 bases matching TRBD1. The length of the CDR3 is 16 residues. Germline V gene data show CDR1 as SGHAT and CDR2 as FQNNGV. Unmatched junction bases numbered 12, after V lost 0 bases and J lost 8 bases.

This chain connects TRBV20-1 to TRBJ2-7; 10 nucleotides agree with TRBD2. The trim removed 3 bases at V and 3 bases at J, leaving 8 bases unmatched. The CDR3 is 15 amino acids. Germline V gene sequence: CDR1 DFQATT, CDR2 SNEGSKA (reference sequence). In nucleotides, the CDR3 is TGCAGTGCTAGTGGAGGACTAGCGGCACGCTACGAGCAGTACTTC. Amino acid sequence: CSASGGLAARYEQYF.

The chain employs TRBV10-3 and TRBJ1-3; D ambiguous. V gave up 2 bases and J gave up 8 bases, with 13 bases separating them. This CDR3 is 14 amino acids long. CDR1 ENHRY and CDR2 SYGVKD come from the germline V gene. In DNA form, the CDR3 reads TGTGCCATCAGTGAGGACCGGTCTGGCTACACCATATATTTT. Translated, it gives CAISEDRSGYTIYF.

This clonotype was detected many times. The chain uses TRBV6-1 and TRBJ1-1, with D uncertain. From germline, CDR1 is MNHNS and CDR2 SASEGT. Trimming removed 6 bases at V and 4 bases at J, with 18 bases between. The CDR3 loop spans 15 amino acids. CDR3 DNA: TGTGCCAGCAGCCCAGTGACGGGAGGAGGCACTGAAGCTTTCTTT. This encodes CASSPVTGGGTEAFF.

This clonotype occurred a few times. This chain's CDR3 is CSATERGRETQYF. CDR3 coding DNA: TGCAGTGCGACCGAGAGAGGGCGGGAGACCCAGTACTTC. V and J are TRBV20-1 and TRBJ2-5, with D possibly being TRBD2 (5 bases). Per germline, CDR1 DFQATT and CDR2 SNEGSKA (reference sequence). The CDR3 is 13 amino acids. The germline V and J ends were trimmed by 6 bases and 5 bases, with 16 bases remaining between them.

The chain is built from TRBV19 and TRBJ1-3; 8 positions match TRBD1. The germline V gene has CDR1 LNHDA and CDR2 SQIVND (reference sequence). Trimming removed 6 bases from V and 7 bases from J; junction bases left unmatched: 11. The CDR3 extends over 15 amino acids. The CDR3 bases are TGTGCCAGTAGACAACCAGGGGGCGCGTGGAACACCATATATTTT. Amino acid sequence: CASRQPGGAWNTIYF.

This clonotype was detected a few times. The chain recombines TRBV10-3 with TRBJ1-4, with 8 bases fitting TRBD1. Germline V gene sequence: CDR1 ENHRY, CDR2 SYGVKD. The length of the CDR3 is 16 residues. With 0 bases clipped from V and 4 bases from J, the junction kept 4 bases outside the gene matches. CDR3 in DNA: TGTGCCATCAGTGAGTCGAGACAGGGGCGTAATGAAAAACTGTTTTTT. It codes for CAISESRQGRNEKLFF.

V usage is TRBV19 and J usage is TRBJ1-5; D possibly corresponds to TRBD1 (5 bases). The CDR3 contains 15 residues. V dropped 1 base and J dropped 0 bases, with 7 bases sitting between them. Germline assignment: CDR1 LNHDA and CDR2 SQIVND (reference sequence). This CDR3 is CASSIAGYSNQPQHF. The CDR3, as DNA: TGTGCCAGTAGTATAGCAGGGTATAGCAATCAGCCCCAGCATTTT.

This clonotype was counted a few times. The gene calls are TRBV12-3 or TRBV12-4 and TRBJ1-1; D remains unclear. Trimming shortened V by 5 bases and J by 3 bases, and 19 bases separated the two germline ends. The CDR3 runs to 16 residues. CDR3 protein: CASSKDRFGPYTEAFF. In nucleotides, the CDR3 is TGTGCCAGCAGTAAAGACCGGTTCGGGCCTTACACTGAAGCTTTCTTT.

The chain uses TRBV20-1 and TRBJ1-2, with 7 nucleotides matching TRBD1. The CDR3 extends over 13 amino acids. Germline lookup yields CDR1 DFQATT and CDR2 SNEGSKA (reference sequence). V lost 6 bases, J lost 4 bases, and 8 bases stayed unmatched. Here the CDR3 reads CSAPRGAFYGYTF. In DNA, the CDR3 is TGCAGTGCCCCCAGGGGGGCCTTCTATGGCTACACCTTC.

This clonotype came up a few times. The rearrangement uses TRBV25-1 and TRBJ1-6; D might be TRBD1 (6 bases). V was clipped by 7 bases and J by 3 bases, with 10 bases between them. The CDR3 consists of 14 residues. Germline V CDR1 and CDR2: MGHDK, SYGVNS. The CDR3 protein is CASTPGHYNSPLHF. The CDR3 region has the DNA TGTGCCAGCACTCCGGGACACTATAATTCACCCCTCCACTTT.

V is TRBV5-1 and J is TRBJ2-7; perhaps TRBD2 as D (5 bases). The CDR3 spans 16 residues. Trimming cost V 3 bases and J 2 bases, with 18 bases left between them. The germline V gene encodes CDR1 SGHRS and CDR2 YFSETQ. In DNA, the CDR3 is TGCGCCAGCAGCTGGGCCCTCTGCGGGTCTACCTACGAGCAGTACTTC. This encodes CASSWALCGSTYEQYF. Full variable domain (missing parts from reference TRBV5-1 and TRBJ2-7): KAGVTQTPRYLIKTRGQQVTLSCSPISGHRSVSWYQQTPGQGLQFLFEYFSETQRNKGNFPGRFSGRQFSNSRSEMNVSTLELGDSALYLCASSWALCGSTYEQYFGPGTRLTVT.

This clonotype has only a few counts. J is TRBJ1-1 and V is TRBV12-3 or TRBV12-4, with D tentatively TRBD1 (5 bases). The CDR3 contains 11 residues. V lost 10 bases to trimming and J lost 5 bases, with 11 bases between them. The CDR3 DNA follows: TGTGCCACCCAGGGAGTAACTGAAGCTTTCTTT. Protein: CATQGVTEAFF.

This clonotype was detected only a few times. The genes are TRBV6-2 or TRBV6-3 and TRBJ1-1, with a tentative D call TRBD1 (5 bases). The V end was cut by 2 bases, the J end by 1 base, with 17 bases between. Germline V lookup: CDR1 MNHEY, CDR2 SVGEGT. The CDR3 has 17 amino acids. CDR3 bases: TGTGCCAGCAGTTACCTCTCCACTGGGGGGGGGAACACTGAAGCTTTCTTT. It codes for CASSYLSTGGGNTEAFF.